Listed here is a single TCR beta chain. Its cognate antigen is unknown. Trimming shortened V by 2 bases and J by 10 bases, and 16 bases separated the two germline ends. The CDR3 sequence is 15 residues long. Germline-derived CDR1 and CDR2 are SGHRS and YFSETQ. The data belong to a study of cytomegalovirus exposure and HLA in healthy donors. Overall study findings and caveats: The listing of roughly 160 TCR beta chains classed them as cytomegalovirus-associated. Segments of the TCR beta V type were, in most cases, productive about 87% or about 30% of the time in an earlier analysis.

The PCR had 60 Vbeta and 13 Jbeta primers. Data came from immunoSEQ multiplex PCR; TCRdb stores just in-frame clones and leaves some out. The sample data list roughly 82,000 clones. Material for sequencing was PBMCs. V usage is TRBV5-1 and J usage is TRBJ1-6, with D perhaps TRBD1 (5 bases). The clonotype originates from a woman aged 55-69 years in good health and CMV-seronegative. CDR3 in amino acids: CASSLGPGRESPLHF. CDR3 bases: TGCGCCAGCAGCTTAGGTCCAGGGCGCGAGTCACCCCTCCACTTT.